This T cell receptor beta chain was found in a study of vaccination effects on CD4 cells after COVID-19. In the study overall: After the second dose, samples were taken at median day 72.

This CDR3 spans 15 amino acids. Germline CDR1 MNHNS, CDR2 SASEGT. Trimming pared 1 base from V and 7 bases from J, leaving 14 bases between. Pools of viral peptides were used by the ViraFEST assay to expand antigen-specific CD4+ T cells ahead of sequencing. When ten to eleven days of culture had elapsed, CD4+ T cells were isolated. Participants received two doses of either the BNT162b2 or mRNA-1273 vaccine. Vaccinees lacked prior SARS-CoV-2 infection and tested negative for nucleocapsid antibodies. Every well housed approximately 2.2 million PBMC, which grew in culture alongside about 9.9 IU/ml IL-2 and around 9.4 ug/ml peptides. Cells had half their medium changed to IL-2 medium on days 3 and 7. As concerns this clone: Its cognate antigen is unknown.

The method was immunoSEQ multiplex PCR; TCRdb's version includes in-frame clones alone and lacks a portion of them. The sample has about 46,000 clones, 65% to 75% seen once. This TCR was recovered from a human donor who received a COVID-19 vaccine. Material: CD4+ T cells from PBMCs cultured with HCoV-OC43 spike peptides, obtained after COVID-19 vaccination. Noted subset: HCoV-OC43 spike overlapping peptide pool stimulation. The rearrangement links TRBV6-1 to TRBJ1-5, with D perhaps matching TRBD1 (5 bases). The CDR3 DNA reads as TGTGCCAGCAGTGAAGTGGCAGGGTTGGTGCAGCCCCAGCATTTT. Translated: CASSEVAGLVQPQHF.